The next 20 T cell receptor beta chains were all read from a single sample in a study of regulatory T cells in long-lasting Graves disease. Time point here: newly diagnosed GD, antithyroid drugs for less than 3 months. After RNA was extracted from PBMCs, the TCR library was made from it. The TCR beta library used iRepertoire HTBI primers with Arm-PCR amplification of CDR3. TCRdb recomputed calls from the multiplex PCR reads with MiXCR, one row per CDR3 protein. The data show roughly 530,000 distinct CDR3 sequences, with about 16% seen just once and around 25% held by the top ten. This same sample was also taken into another study, of T cells in Graves' hyperthyroidism and ophthalmopathy.

Sequenced material: peripheral blood mononuclear cells (PBMCs), taken at new diagnosis, from a patient treated with antithyroid drugs. These receptors all stem from a woman aged 40-60 years with Graves disease.

The rearrangement joins TRBV7-9 to TRBJ2-4; D is perhaps TRBD2 (6 bases). Trimming shortened V by 3 bases and J by 5 bases, and 11 bases separated the two germline ends. Germline CDR1 and CDR2: SEHNR and FQNEAQ (reference sequence). This CDR3 has 14 amino acids. The CDR3 DNA sequence: TGTGCCAGCAGCTTCTGGGGCGGGGAAAACATTCAGTACTTC. Translation gives CASSFWGGENIQYF.

This clonotype was detected many times. CDR3: CASIGGPLYEQYF. As DNA, the CDR3 is TGTGCCAGCATCGGGGGCCCCCTCTACGAGCAGTACTTC. The rearrangement uses TRBV28 and TRBJ2-7; D is perhaps TRBD1 or TRBD2 (6 bases each). Trimming pared 7 bases from V and 3 bases from J, leaving 13 bases between. There are 13 residues in the CDR3. Per the germline V gene, CDR1 is MDHEN and CDR2 is SYDVKM.

This clonotype was observed many times. V and J are TRBV7-8 and TRBJ1-5, with 8 bases matching TRBD1. CDR3 length: 15 residues. Per the germline V gene, CDR1 is SGHVS and CDR2 is FQNEAQ. V shed 0 bases and J 6 bases; nucleotides not matched to a gene: 4. In DNA form, the CDR3 reads TGTGCCAGCAGCTTAGCCGCAGGGGGCAGTCAGCCCCAGCATTTT. Translation gives CASSLAAGGSQPQHF. The complete variable domain, with remaining parts taken from reference TRBV7-8 and TRBJ1-5, reads GAGVSQSPRYKVAKRGQDVALRCDPISGHVSLFWYQQALGQGPEFLTYFQNEAQLDKSGLPSDRFFAERPEGSVSTLKIQRTQQEDSAVYLCASSLAAGGSQPQHFGDGTRLSIL.

This clonotype was seen a few times. The chain combines TRBV28 with TRBJ1-5, with D hard to call. This CDR3 contains 12 residues. Looked up from germline, CDR1 is MDHEN and CDR2 is SYDVKM. The V end was cut by 7 bases, the J end by 5 bases, with 9 bases between. This chain's CDR3 is CASTFSYQPQHF. DNA of the CDR3: TGTGCCAGCACTTTTTCATATCAGCCCCAGCATTTT.

This clonotype showed up just a few times. V usage is TRBV6-2 or TRBV6-3 and J usage is TRBJ1-1, with 8 nucleotides matching TRBD1. The CDR3 extends over 15 amino acids. The ends lost 4 bases at V and 4 bases at J; junction bases unmatched: 8. CDR1 is MNHEY and CDR2 is SVGEGT in the germline V gene. The CDR3: CASSFRTGIATEAFF. The CDR3, as DNA: TGTGCCAGCAGTTTCCGGACAGGGATTGCCACTGAAGCTTTCTTT.

The genes are TRBV4-1 and TRBJ2-7; D remains ambiguous. The CDR3 has 15 amino acids. The V end lost 7 bases, the J end lost 1 base, and 17 bases lay between the germline ends. The germline CDR1 and CDR2 sequences are MGHRA and YSYEKL. CDR3 residues: CASNHAGPKSYEQYF. Here the CDR3 DNA reads TGCGCCAGCAACCACGCCGGGCCCAAGTCCTACGAGCAGTACTTC.

The sample holds a few counts of this clonotype. This chain links TRBV5-1 with TRBJ1-2; 8 nucleotides match TRBD1. The trim removed 4 bases at V and 6 bases at J, leaving 8 bases unmatched. Germline lookup yields CDR1 SGHRS and CDR2 YFSETQ. The CDR3 is 14 residues long. The CDR3 region is CASSPQQGGDGYTF. The CDR3 DNA sequence: TGCGCCAGCAGCCCCCAACAGGGGGGAGATGGCTACACCTTC.

This clonotype was detected ten times or more. The V and J genes are TRBV18 and TRBJ1-2; 7 nucleotides align to TRBD1. J was trimmed by 4 bases and V by 4 bases; bases with no gene match: 6. CDR3 size: 14 residues. Germline V gene sequence: CDR1 KGHSH, CDR2 LQKENI. DNA for the CDR3: TGTGCCAGCTCACTGGACAGGAGCGGCTATGGCTACACCTTC. This codes for CASSLDRSGYGYTF.

This clonotype was observed many times. This chain links TRBV28 with TRBJ1-3; D gene uncertain. The CDR3 extends over 15 amino acids. Trimming pared 2 bases from V and 0 bases from J, leaving 8 bases between. The germline V gene encodes CDR1 MDHEN and CDR2 SYDVKM. The DNA of the CDR3 is TGTGCCAGCAGTTTAAGCGAACCCTCTGGAAACACCATATATTTT. Translating it yields CASSLSEPSGNTIYF.

CDR3 protein: CASSARLGGYQPQHF. The CDR3 nucleotides read TGTGCCAGCAGCGCGAGACTGGGAGGGTATCAGCCCCAGCATTTT. The genes are TRBV7-8 and TRBJ1-5; D not resolved. The CDR3 loop spans 15 amino acids. V lost 5 bases and J 5 bases, leaving 16 bases between the germline ends. Per the germline V gene, CDR1 is SGHVS and CDR2 is FQNEAQ. Full variable domain (remainder filled in from reference TRBV7-8 and TRBJ1-5): GAGVSQSPRYKVAKRGQDVALRCDPISGHVSLFWYQQALGQGPEFLTYFQNEAQLDKSGLPSDRFFAERPEGSVSTLKIQRTQQEDSAVYLCASSARLGGYQPQHFGDGTRLSIL.

Details on this clonotype: A much larger clone lies one base from this, so it may be a read error. The chain joins TRBV7-9 to TRBJ1-1; D ambiguous. The germline V gene has CDR1 SEHNR and CDR2 FQNEAQ (reference sequence). The CDR3 is 12 residues long. Trimming took off 1 base at V and 6 bases at J, with 6 bases between the two ends. As DNA, the CDR3 is TGTGCCAGCAGCTTAGTACAGCCTGAAGCTTTCTTT. Translating it yields CASSLVQPEAFF.

This clonotype was seen at least ten times. The CDR3 nucleotides read TGTGCCAGCTCGCTACCGAGGGTTCTCGAGCAGTACTTC. The encoded protein is CASSLPRVLEQYF. The V gene is TRBV2, the J gene TRBJ2-7, with a tentative D call TRBD2 (5 bases). The length of the CDR3 is 13 residues. Germline V CDR1 and CDR2: SNHLY, FYNNEI. V lost 8 bases, J lost 6 bases, and 17 bases lay in between.

This clonotype has only one observation. V gene TRBV7-3 combines with J gene TRBJ2-1, with 8 bases that match TRBD1. CDR3 length equals 16 residues. Germline V gene sequence: CDR1 SGHTA, CDR2 FQGTGA. V dropped 8 bases and J dropped 8; count of bases not matched to a gene: 17. CDR3 region: CASSPSGTGGSYEQFF. The CDR3 DNA reads as TGTGCCAGCTCCCCCTCCGGGACAGGAGGTTCATATGAGCAGTTCTTC.

V and J are TRBV6-1 and TRBJ2-3, with D perhaps given as TRBD1 or TRBD2 (5 bases each). This CDR3 region has 15 residues. Germline V gene data show CDR1 as MNHNS and CDR2 as SASEGT. Deletions cut 8 bases from V and 4 bases from J, with 19 bases between. In DNA form, the CDR3 reads TGTGCCAGCGGCCGGGACGGGGCCCGTCCAGATACGCAGTATTTT. Residues: CASGRDGARPDTQYF.

This clonotype has only a few counts. This chain uses TRBV30 with TRBJ2-3; D is perhaps TRBD2 (7 bases). CDR1 is GTSNPN, CDR2 SVGIG, per germline (reference sequence). The CDR3 has 16 amino acids. V was clipped by 0 bases and J by 6 bases, with 19 bases between them. Here the CDR3 DNA reads TGTGCCTGGAGTGTACAAAGGAGGGGGGGGGCGGATACGCAGTATTTT. It translates to CAWSVQRRGGADTQYF.

This clonotype was observed a handful of times. This rearrangement joins TRBV5-1 to TRBJ1-1; a weak D match, TRBD1 (5 bases). Between the trimmed V and J ends, which lost 4 bases and 7 bases, there was a span of 20 bases. The CDR3 has 15 amino acids. CDR1 SGHRS and CDR2 YFSETQ come from the germline V gene. CDR3 loop: CASSTPGRVGVEAFF. In DNA, the CDR3 is TGCGCCAGCAGCACTCCGGGCAGGGTTGGTGTTGAAGCTTTCTTT.

This clonotype was detected a few times. V gene TRBV19 combines with J gene TRBJ1-1; a weak D match, TRBD1 (6 bases). CDR3 length equals 14 residues. Trimming shortened V by 3 bases and J by 3 bases, and 11 bases separated the two germline ends. The V gene's germline CDR1 is LNHDA and CDR2 SQIVND (reference sequence). CDR3 protein: CASSMVGGDTEAFF. In DNA, the CDR3 is TGTGCCAGTAGTATGGTAGGGGGTGACACTGAAGCTTTCTTT.

The V call is TRBV3-1, the J call TRBJ1-1; D gene unclear. V was cut by 0 bases and J by 5 bases, with 13 bases left in between. This CDR3 is built from 15 residues. The germline gives CDR1 LGHDT, CDR2 YNNKEL (reference sequence). The CDR3 region has the DNA TGTGCCAGCAGCCAAGATAATACTCTTTGGACTGAAGCTTTCTTT. Its translation is CASSQDNTLWTEAFF. The full variable domain, in which reference TRBV3-1 and TRBJ1-1 provide the parts outside the CDR3, is DTAVSQTPKYLVTQMGNDKSIKCEQNLGHDTMYWYKQDSKKFLKIMFSYNNKELIINETVPNRFSPKSPDKAHLNLHINSLELGDSAVYFCASSQDNTLWTEAFFGQGTRLTVV.

This clonotype was seen repeatedly, ten times or more. This sequence joins TRBV7-8 and TRBJ2-2; 9 nucleotides line up with TRBD1. The V gene end was trimmed by 4 bases and the J gene end by 8 bases; junction bases not matched to a gene: 8. The germline V gene has CDR1 SGHVS and CDR2 FQNEAQ. This CDR3 has 15 residues. The CDR3 protein is CASSSQGAGVGELFF. In DNA, the CDR3 is TGTGCCAGCAGCTCACAGGGGGCCGGTGTGGGGGAGCTGTTTTTT.

The table lists this clonotype with a few counts. The chain is built from TRBV9 and TRBJ2-7; 7 bases agree with TRBD1. The CDR3 extends over 15 amino acids. The junction had 6 bases not matched to a gene; V was cut back by 3 bases and J by 0 bases. Germline CDR1 is SGDLS and CDR2 is YYNGEE. Written as DNA, the CDR3 is TGTGCCAGCAGCGCCAGGGGGTCGAGCTCCTACGAGCAGTACTTC. As protein: CASSARGSSSYEQYF.